These T cell receptor beta chains were read from a single sample in a study of identical twins. MiXCR, run by TCRdb on the 5' RACE reads, gives a single entry per CDR3 protein. The data contain about 470,000 distinct CDR3 sequences, 20% to 25% of them singletons. This sample also belongs to another study, concerning T cells expressing NK-cell markers.

The sequencing sample was made of CD4+ T cells sorted from blood. All receptors derive from a young woman in good health. CDR3s include the opening cysteine and the closing phenylalanine or tryptophan. A D gene is named only where the DNA matches it firmly. Some rows mark clone size as missing; the rest say once, few, many or name a class of expanded clone.

d_gene	abundance	j_gene	v_gene	CDR3nt	CDR3aa
.	few	TRBJ2-2	TRBV20-1	TGCAGTGCTAGGGAGGGAGGCTGGGGCGGGGAGCTGTTTTTT	CSAREGGWGGELFF
.	once	TRBJ2-7	TRBV20-1	TGCAGTGCTAGAGATATTGGGCGGGGCTACGAGCAGTACTTC	CSARDIGRGYEQYF
.	few	TRBJ2-5	TRBV12-3/TRBV12-4	TGTGCCAGCAGTTCCCGGGACATAGAGACCCAGTACTTC	CASSSRDIETQYF
.	few	TRBJ2-5	TRBV12-3/TRBV12-4	TGTGCCAGCAGTTTATTTGGCCACCAAGAGACCCAGTACTTC	CASSLFGHQETQYF
.	.	TRBJ1-2	TRBV3-1	TGTGCCAGCAGCCAAGATCATACCTATGGCTACACCTTC	CASSQDHTYGYTF
TRBD2	.	TRBJ2-1	TRBV5-1	TGCGCCAGCAGCAACAGTTACGGGGGGGAGAGGGCCTACAATGAGCAGTTCTTC	CASSNSYGGERAYNEQFF
TRBD1	.	TRBJ2-7	TRBV29-1	TGCAGCGTTGAACTGGGGTTGACAGGGAAACACGAGCAGTACTTC	CSVELGLTGKHEQYF
.	.	TRBJ1-2	TRBV15	TGTGCCACCAGCACCCAGGGAATTAACTATGGCTACACCTTC	CATSTQGINYGYTF
.	.	TRBJ2-7	TRBV4-2	TGTGCCAGCAGCTCCCCCCTGGGAGCCTACGAGCAGTACTTC	CASSSPLGAYEQYF
.	.	TRBJ1-2	TRBV20-1	TGCAGTGCTAGAGGCCGACCGGGGAATACCTATGGCTACACCTTC	CSARGRPGNTYGYTF
TRBD2	.	TRBJ2-1	TRBV5-1	TGCGCCAGCAGCCCTCCCGGACTAGCGGGAGTAAGTGAGCAGTTCTTC	CASSPPGLAGVSEQFF
TRBD1	few	TRBJ1-2	TRBV7-2	TGTGCCAGCAGCTCTGACAGGGCGGACTATGGCTACACCTTC	CASSSDRADYGYTF
.	many	TRBJ2-1	TRBV27	TGTGCCAGCACACCCACTACTAGGCGGGGTGAGCAGTTCTTC	CASTPTTRRGEQFF
TRBD2	few	TRBJ2-2	TRBV5-1	TGCGCCAGCAGCTTGTTGACTAGCGCGAACACCGGGGAGCTGTTTTTT	CASSLLTSANTGELFF
.	few	TRBJ2-7	TRBV20-1	TGCAGTGGCAACAGGGTTGGCGCCTACGAGCAGTACTTC	CSGNRVGAYEQYF
.	few	TRBJ2-7	TRBV5-1	TGCGCCAGCAGAGCCCAGAGCCACCAAACGGGAGAGCAGTACTTC	CASRAQSHQTGEQYF
.	.	TRBJ2-3	TRBV20-1	TGCAGTGCTCCTGACGGACGCGAAGGTGGGGATACGCAGTATTTT	CSAPDGREGGDTQYF
.	once	TRBJ1-1	TRBV2	TGTGCCAGCAGCTTAGACAAGGAAGCTTTCTTT	CASSLDKEAFF
.	few	TRBJ1-1	TRBV20-1	TGCAGTGCTCGCCCTCAGGGAGGGGACACTGAAGCTTTCTTT	CSARPQGGDTEAFF
TRBD1	few	TRBJ1-1	TRBV20-1	TGCAGTGCGGCCCAGGGGGCGCGTGCCACTGAAGCTTTCTTT	CSAAQGARATEAFF
TRBD1	.	TRBJ2-7	TRBV7-2	TGTGCCAGCAGCTTAGAGGGGACAGGGAACTACGAGCAGTACTTC	CASSLEGTGNYEQYF
.	.	TRBJ2-5	TRBV20-1	TGCAGTGCTCTCGGGTACTCGCAAGAGACCCAGTACTTC	CSALGYSQETQYF
.	.	TRBJ2-7	TRBV4-1	TGCGCCAGCAGCCCCGACTACCTTTACGAGCAGTACTTC	CASSPDYLYEQYF
.	.	TRBJ2-2	TRBV7-9	TGTGCCAGCAGCTTGTACGACGGGGCGAACGGGGAGCTGTTTTTT	CASSLYDGANGELFF
.	.	TRBJ2-1	TRBV4-3	TGCGCCAGCAGCCAAGATTGGGGGAGGCTAATTGAGCAGTTCTTC	CASSQDWGRLIEQFF
TRBD1	few	TRBJ1-2	TRBV4-1	TGCGCCAGCAGCCAAGATGGGACAGGGGGTTGGAGCTACACCTTC	CASSQDGTGGWSYTF
TRBD1	.	TRBJ2-5	TRBV12-3/TRBV12-4	TGTGCCAGCAGACGAAACTCACAGGGGACAGAGACCCAGTACTTC	CASRRNSQGTETQYF
.	few	TRBJ2-1	TRBV15	TGTGCCACCAGCAGAGAGACAGTGGGATCATATGAGCAGTTCTTC	CATSRETVGSYEQFF
TRBD1	.	TRBJ2-2	TRBV10-3	TGTGCCATCCGTTCGGGACAGGACACCGGGGAGCTGTTTTTT	CAIRSGQDTGELFF